The 9 T cell receptor beta chains reported below all come from one sample, sequenced in a study of human T cells and chemical hapten exposure. TCRdb processed the RACE reads anew with MiXCR; each CDR3 protein has one entry. This sample has about 340,000 distinct CDR3 sequences, with around 6.9% found just once. The time point denotes: patch test 1, 2 weeks after DPC sensitization. Described treatment: therapeutic diphenylcyclopropenone sensitization with weekly scalp DPC. Sequencing was performed on whole blood, taken in connection with sensitization to the hapten diphenylcyclopropenone (DPC). These receptors originate from a woman between 18 and 30 years old with alopecia areata. Some clones in this sample may be carry-over from other donors' samples.

This clonotype was seen more than once but under ten times. The J gene is TRBJ2-3, the V gene TRBV20-1; the D gene is possibly TRBD2 (5 bases). Germline loops: CDR1 DFQATT, CDR2 SNEGSKA (reference sequence). This CDR3 has 12 residues. Trimming stripped 5 bases from V and 3 bases from J, with 9 bases between. The CDR3 sequence is CSAPTGTDTQYF. The CDR3, as DNA: TGCAGTGCTCCTACGGGGACAGATACGCAGTATTTT.

The V gene is TRBV5-6, the J gene TRBJ2-7; TRBD2 matches at 10 bases. CDR1 SGHDT and CDR2 YYEEEE come from the germline V gene. This CDR3 is built from 15 residues. The V and J ends lost 0 bases and 3 bases, in that order; junction bases with no gene match: 3. The CDR3 here is CASSLDLAGDYEQYF. In DNA form, the CDR3 reads TGTGCCAGCAGCTTGGACCTAGCGGGGGACTACGAGCAGTACTTC.

The chain combines TRBV5-1 with TRBJ2-3; 9 bases are a match to TRBD2. Per germline, CDR1 SGHRS and CDR2 YFSETQ. CDR3 length: 16 amino acids. V shed 0 bases and J 2 bases; nucleotides not matched to a gene: 4. CDR3 nucleotides: TGCGCCAGCAGCTTGGCGGTAGCGGGGGCCACAGATACGCAGTATTTT. Translating it yields CASSLAVAGATDTQYF. Drawing the rest from reference TRBV5-1 and TRBJ2-3, the complete variable domain is KAGVTQTPRYLIKTRGQQVTLSCSPISGHRSVSWYQQTPGQGLQFLFEYFSETQRNKGNFPGRFSGRQFSNSRSEMNVSTLELGDSALYLCASSLAVAGATDTQYFGPGTRLTVL.

With regard to this clonotype: This CDR3 fails to terminate in the conserved phenylalanine or tryptophan, so it likely reflects a read error. This rearrangement joins TRBV5-5 to TRBJ2-1, with D tentatively TRBD1 (6 bases). Germline V gene data show CDR1 as SGHKS and CDR2 as YYEKEE (reference sequence). The V gene lost 4 bases and the J gene lost 0 bases, with 17 bases spanning the gap. CDR3 size: 17 residues. CDR3: CASSLTRTVSSYNEQFL. CDR3 sequence (DNA): TGTGCCAGCAGCCTGACCAGGACAGTAAGCTCCTACAATGAGCAGTTCCTC.

The chain joins TRBV10-3 to TRBJ1-1; TRBD1 is a possible D gene (5 bases). The length of the CDR3 is 13 residues. V lost 6 bases to trimming and J lost 0 bases, with 8 bases between them. CDR1 is ENHRY, CDR2 SYGVKD, per germline. CDR3 region: CAIRGDLNTEAFF. The CDR3 DNA sequence: TGTGCCATCAGAGGGGACCTGAACACTGAAGCTTTCTTT.

This clonotype has at least ten counts. The J gene is TRBJ1-6, the V gene TRBV7-2; no firm D call. CDR1 and CDR2 (germline): SGHTA, FQGNSA. CDR3 length: 12 amino acids. Trimming removed 1 base at V and 10 bases at J, with 5 bases between. CDR3 region: CASSLGESPLHF. The CDR3 DNA reads as TGTGCCAGCAGCTTAGGGGAGTCACCCCTCCACTTT.

The rearrangement links TRBV3-1 to TRBJ2-4; the D is unclear. V lost 1 base and J lost 2, with 12 bases in between. The CDR3 spans 16 residues. CDR1 is LGHDT, CDR2 YNNKEL, per germline (reference sequence). This CDR3 reads CASSQVQPTSKNIQYF. CDR3 coding DNA: TGTGCCAGCAGCCAAGTACAGCCAACTTCCAAAAACATTCAGTACTTC.

There are a few counts of this clonotype. This rearrangement joins TRBV29-1 to TRBJ1-1, with D perhaps matching TRBD1 (5 bases). V was shortened by 3 bases and J by 9 bases, with 14 bases between the two germline ends. In germline, CDR1 is SQVTM, CDR2 ANQGSEA. The CDR3 consists of 12 residues. The CDR3: CSVELGGGKAFF. DNA of the CDR3: TGCAGCGTTGAGCTTGGGGGAGGGAAAGCTTTCTTT.

This clonotype was picked up many times. This chain uses TRBV9 with TRBJ2-3; the match to TRBD1 covers 7 bases. V shed 3 bases and J 2 bases; nucleotides not matched to a gene: 6. CDR1 and CDR2 (germline): SGDLS, YYNGEE. The CDR3 is 15 amino acids. CDR3 nucleotides: TGTGCCAGCAGCGAGCGACAGGGACACACAGATACGCAGTATTTT. Protein product: CASSERQGHTDTQYF.